This T cell receptor (beta chain) was sequenced for a study of beta chain features in type 1 diabetes. Study-wide context: Age, gender, cell numbers and subset yield matched between patients and controls. Study observations and caveats: It was among patients, rather than healthy donors, that naive, central memory and Treg TCRB repertoires appeared more similar.

Germline lookup yields CDR1 SEHNR and CDR2 FQNEAQ (reference sequence). V was shortened by 5 bases and J by 0 bases, with 19 bases between the two germline ends. This CDR3 has 17 amino acids. Worth noting for this clone: Its target is unknown.

The authors reverse transcribed all of the isolated RNA, so sequencing captured expressed TCRB transcripts. Produced via immunoSEQ multiplex PCR; TCRdb's table is partial and in-frame only. The sample carries 860,000 or so clones, about a sixth recorded once. The sequence derives from a woman between 18 and 30 years old in good health. Sample: naive CD4+ T cells from blood. V gene TRBV7-9 combines with J gene TRBJ1-2; TRBD1 might be the D (6 bases). DNA of the CDR3: TGTGCCAGCAGCCCGAACCTACGGACAGCCCCTAACTATGGCTACACCTTC. It encodes CASSPNLRTAPNYGYTF.